A single sample is the source of the 8 T cell receptor beta chains below, sequenced in a study of blood T cell repertoires in COVID-19. Sequencing was performed with immunoSEQ multiplex PCR; in TCRdb, only in-frame clones are kept and a portion is missing. Of about 240,000 clones in the sample, approximately 83% were seen once. The material sequenced was PBMCs or T cells enriched from blood (not recorded which). The receptor set was obtained from a woman in her thirties or forties who had been exposed to COVID-19.

The J gene is TRBJ1-2, the V gene TRBV11-3; perhaps TRBD1 as D (6 bases). The germline gives CDR1 SGHNT, CDR2 YENEEA. The CDR3 is 15 amino acids. Trimming took off 1 base at V and 2 bases at J, with 11 bases between the two ends. The CDR3 spells CASSLVRGCNYGYTF. Here the CDR3 DNA reads TGTGCCAGCAGCTTAGTAAGGGGGTGCAACTATGGCTACACCTTC.

J is TRBJ2-7 and V is TRBV7-3, with 7 bases that match TRBD2. CDR3 length: 16 residues. CDR1 is SGHTA and CDR2 is FQGTGA in the germline V gene. Trimming at V came to 2 bases and at J to 2 bases, leaving 9 bases not matched to a gene. Written as DNA, the CDR3 is TGTGCCAGCAGCTTACAGGCGTTAGCGGGCCCCTACGAGCAGTACTTC. Its protein product is CASSLQALAGPYEQYF.

A remark on this clone: Different DNA sequences within this sample yield the same CDR3. This sequence joins TRBV27 and TRBJ2-7; 8 nucleotides match TRBD1. J was trimmed by 7 bases and V by 6 bases; bases with no gene match: 8. The CDR3 has 13 amino acids. Germline assignment: CDR1 MNHEY and CDR2 SMNVEV (reference sequence). Here the CDR3 DNA reads TGTGCCAGCAGGACAGGGGTCGGGGGTGAGCAGTACTTC. Translated, it gives CASRTGVGGEQYF.

This chain links TRBV28 with TRBJ1-6, with 9 bases matching TRBD1. V trimming: 2 bases; J trimming: 8 bases; junction bases outside the gene matches: 4. The CDR3 has 15 amino acids. The V gene's germline CDR1 is MDHEN and CDR2 SYDVKM. Here the CDR3 DNA reads TGTGCCAGCAGTTTACCCGGGACAGGGCATTCACCCCTCCACTTT. Protein product: CASSLPGTGHSPLHF.

This chain uses TRBV28 with TRBJ1-4, with D possibly being TRBD1 (5 bases). This CDR3 region has 13 residues. From germline, CDR1 is MDHEN and CDR2 SYDVKM. The ends were cut back, 6 bases at V and 11 bases at J, with 16 bases in the middle. CDR3: CASSSTQQEKLFF. The CDR3 DNA is TGTGCCAGCAGCTCGACTCAACAGGAGAAACTGTTTTTT. The full variable domain, in which reference TRBV28 and TRBJ1-4 provide the parts outside the CDR3, is DVKVTQSSRYLVKRTGEKVFLECVQDMDHENMFWYRQDPGLGLRLIYFSYDVKMKEKGDIPEGYSVSREKKERFSLILESASTNQTSMYLCASSSTQQEKLFFGSGTQLSVL.

At least ten counts were recorded for this clone. The gene calls are TRBV4-2 and TRBJ1-5, with D maybe TRBD1 (5 bases). The CDR3 runs 16 residues. Trimming took off 0 bases at V and 7 bases at J, with 16 bases between the two ends. The V gene's germline CDR1 is LGHNA and CDR2 YNFKEQ. This chain's CDR3 is CASSQDGQGVGQPQHF. The CDR3 DNA follows: TGTGCCAGCAGCCAAGATGGGCAGGGTGTAGGGCAGCCCCAGCATTTT.

This sequence joins TRBV27 and TRBJ2-1; tentative D call: TRBD1 (5 bases). Germline CDR1 is MNHEY and CDR2 is SMNVEV (reference sequence). This CDR3 is built from 14 residues. Trimming removed 4 bases from V and 10 bases from J, with 17 bases in between. CDR3 bases: TGTGCCAGCAGTTCCCCCCAGGGCAGCTCGGAGCAGTTCTTC. It translates to CASSSPQGSSEQFF.

This clone has only one observation. V usage is TRBV15 and J usage is TRBJ2-1; TRBD2 matches at 11 bases. Germline V gene lookup returns CDR1 LNHNV and CDR2 YYDKDF (reference sequence). The V and J ends lost 3 bases and 5 bases, in that order; junction bases with no gene match: 0. This CDR3 contains 14 residues. CDR3 sequence reads: CATSRTSGDNEQFF. The CDR3, as DNA: TGTGCCACCAGCAGGACTAGCGGGGACAATGAGCAGTTCTTC.